This TCR beta chain was documented in a study of blood T cells in healthy people across ages. Then a second PCR, running roughly 6 to 12 cycles, was carried out with a sample-barcoded 5' primer and a J-beta primer mix. Every cDNA molecule carried a tag from a template-switch adaptor bearing 12 random nucleotides. One entry per CDR3 protein results from TCRdb running MiXCR on the 5' RACE reads. The table lists 850,000 to 1,300,000 distinct CDR3 sequences, under 55% of them singletons. This clonotype was detected a few times. Its specificity is not known. The CDR3 is made up of 17 amino acids. Germline assignment: CDR1 LNHNV and CDR2 YYDKDF (reference sequence). Trimming at V came to 0 bases and at J to 6 bases, leaving 12 bases not matched to a gene. Whole-study findings and limits: Diversity of TCR beta per million T cells declined in a roughly linear way with age.

Sequencing input: blood. This sequence originates from a woman aged 60-75 years in good health. V is TRBV15 and J is TRBJ2-7, with 9 positions matching TRBD2. Here the CDR3 DNA reads TGTGCCACCAGCAGAGATCTGAGAGTGAGACTAGCGGCCGAGCAGTACTTC. Translated: CATSRDLRVRLAAEQYF.